This section outlines one T cell receptor (beta chain) sequence together with its context. From germline, CDR1 is SEHNR and CDR2 FQNEAQ (reference sequence). J lost 7 bases, V lost 1 base, and 12 bases had no gene match. The length of the CDR3 is 16 residues. The data were obtained in a study of blood T cell repertoires in COVID-19. Clones were read by immunoSEQ multiplex PCR, and TCRdb kept only the in-frame ones, dropping some. The sample yields more than 200,000 clones, 80% seen once. What was sequenced was PBMCs or T cells enriched from blood (not recorded which). The TCR was taken from a woman in her thirties or forties with acute COVID-19. The chain is built from TRBV7-9 and TRBJ1-2; TRBD1 matches at 7 bases. CDR3 sequence (DNA): TGTGCCAGCAGCTTAGGTTCCGAGGCAGGGGGTTTTGGCTACACCTTC. Encoded protein: CASSLGSEAGGFGYTF. The full variable domain, with the rest looked up from reference TRBV7-9 and TRBJ1-2, is DTGVSQNPRHKITKRGQNVTFRCDPISEHNRLYWYRQTLGQGPEFLTYFQNEAQLEKSRLLSDRFSAERPKGSFSTLEIQRTEQGDSAMYLCASSLGSEAGGFGYTFGSGTRLTVV.